This TCR beta chain was sequenced in a study of PD-L1 blockade in urothelial cancer. Across the study: Atezolizumab 1,200 mg was given intravenously every 3 weeks, starting 2014. Findings and caveats of the study: Patients with below-median pretreatment blood clonality survived longer.

The time point: peripheral blood 6 weeks after treatment start. The diagnosis in patients was locally advanced or metastatic urothelial carcinoma. V lost 1 base and J 4 bases, leaving 11 bases between the germline ends. The CDR3 totals 14 residues. Germline values: CDR1 SGHDT, CDR2 YYEEEE. Sequencing used immunoSEQ multiplex PCR; TCRdb keeps in-frame clones, though not all of them. The sample includes tens of thousands of clones, approximately 90% of them seen just once. This clone came up once. Antigen: not known. The rearrangement links TRBV5-6 to TRBJ1-2, with D tentatively TRBD1 (5 bases). This sequence was found in a woman aged 80 or over with urothelial cancer. The material sequenced was PBMCs, taken around atezolizumab (anti-PD-L1) treatment. CDR3 sequence (DNA): TGTGCCAGCAGCTTGTCCGCGCAGGGCTATGGCTACACCTTC. It translates to CASSLSAQGYGYTF. The full variable domain, its missing parts supplied by reference TRBV5-6 and TRBJ1-2, is DAGVTQSPTHLIKTRGQQVTLRCSPKSGHDTVSWYQQALGQGPQFIFQYYEEEERQRGNFPDRFSGHQFPNYSSELNVNALLLGDSALYLCASSLSAQGYGYTFGSGTRLTVV.